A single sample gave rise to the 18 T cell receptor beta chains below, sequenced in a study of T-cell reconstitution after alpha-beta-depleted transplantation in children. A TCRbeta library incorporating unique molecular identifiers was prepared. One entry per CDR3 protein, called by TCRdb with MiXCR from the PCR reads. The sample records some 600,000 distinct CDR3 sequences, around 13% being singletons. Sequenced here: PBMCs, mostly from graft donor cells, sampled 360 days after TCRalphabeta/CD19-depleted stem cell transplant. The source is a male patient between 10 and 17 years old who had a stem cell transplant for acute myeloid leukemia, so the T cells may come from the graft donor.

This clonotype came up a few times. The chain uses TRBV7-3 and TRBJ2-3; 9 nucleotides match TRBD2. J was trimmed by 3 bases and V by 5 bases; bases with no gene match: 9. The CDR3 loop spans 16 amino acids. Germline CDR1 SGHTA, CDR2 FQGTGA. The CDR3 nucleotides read TGTGCCAGCAGCCAAGGGCTAGCGGGACCAACAGATACGCAGTATTTT. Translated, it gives CASSQGLAGPTDTQYF.

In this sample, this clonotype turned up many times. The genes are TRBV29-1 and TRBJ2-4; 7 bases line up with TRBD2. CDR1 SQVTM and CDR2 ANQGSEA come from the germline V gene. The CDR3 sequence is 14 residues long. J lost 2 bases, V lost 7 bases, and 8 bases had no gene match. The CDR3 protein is CSAGTGRTKNIQYF. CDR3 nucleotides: TGCAGCGCCGGGACCGGGAGGACCAAAAACATTCAGTACTTC.

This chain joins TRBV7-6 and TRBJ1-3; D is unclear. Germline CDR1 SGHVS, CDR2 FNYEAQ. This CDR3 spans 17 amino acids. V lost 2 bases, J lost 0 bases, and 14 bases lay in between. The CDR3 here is CASSLRPRSVSGNTIYF. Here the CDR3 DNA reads TGTGCCAGCAGCTTAAGGCCTCGCAGTGTCTCTGGAAACACCATATATTTT.

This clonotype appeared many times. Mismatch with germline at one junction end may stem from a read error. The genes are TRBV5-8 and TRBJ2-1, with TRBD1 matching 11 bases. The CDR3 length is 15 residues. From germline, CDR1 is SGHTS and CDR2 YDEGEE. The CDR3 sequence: CASTLDRGPYNEQFF. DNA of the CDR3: TGTGCCAGCACCTTGGACAGGGGGCCCTACAATGAGCAGTTCTTC.

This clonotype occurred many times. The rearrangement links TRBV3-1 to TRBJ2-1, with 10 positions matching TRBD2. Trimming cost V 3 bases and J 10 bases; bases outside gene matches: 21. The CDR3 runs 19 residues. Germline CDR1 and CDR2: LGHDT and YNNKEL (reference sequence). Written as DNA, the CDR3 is TGTGCCAGCAGCCAGTACTGGCGGACTAGCGGAGTCCCTTCGGGGGAGCAGTTCTTC. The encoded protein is CASSQYWRTSGVPSGEQFF.

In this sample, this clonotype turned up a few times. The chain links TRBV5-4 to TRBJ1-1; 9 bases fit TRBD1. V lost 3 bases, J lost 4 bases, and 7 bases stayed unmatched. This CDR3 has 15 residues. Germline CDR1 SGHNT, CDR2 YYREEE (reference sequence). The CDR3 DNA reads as TGTGCCAGCAGCTCCCCGGGACAGGGTGTCACTGAAGCTTTCTTT. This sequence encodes CASSSPGQGVTEAFF.

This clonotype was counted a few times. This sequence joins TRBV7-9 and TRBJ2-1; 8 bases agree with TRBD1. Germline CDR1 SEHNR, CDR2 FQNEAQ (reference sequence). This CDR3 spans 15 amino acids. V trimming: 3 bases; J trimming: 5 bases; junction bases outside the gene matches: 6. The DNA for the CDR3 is TGTGCCAGCAGCTTGGGACAGGTTCCTAACAATGAGCAGTTCTTC. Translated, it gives CASSLGQVPNNEQFF.

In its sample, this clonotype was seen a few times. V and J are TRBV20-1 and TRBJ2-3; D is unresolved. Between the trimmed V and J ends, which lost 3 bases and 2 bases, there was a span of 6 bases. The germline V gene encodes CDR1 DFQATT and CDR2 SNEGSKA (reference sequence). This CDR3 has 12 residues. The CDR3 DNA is TGCAGTGCTAGCGGGTACACAGATACGCAGTATTTT. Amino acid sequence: CSASGYTDTQYF.

In DNA form, the CDR3 reads TGCAGCGCTGGACTACCGGGACTAGAAGAGACCCAGTACTTC. Its translation is CSAGLPGLEETQYF. The chain couples TRBV29-1 to TRBJ2-5; 8 bases fit TRBD2. The CDR3 has 14 amino acids. V shed 7 bases, J shed 3 bases, and the junction held 10 bases outside the gene matches. Germline CDR1 is SQVTM and CDR2 is ANQGSEA.

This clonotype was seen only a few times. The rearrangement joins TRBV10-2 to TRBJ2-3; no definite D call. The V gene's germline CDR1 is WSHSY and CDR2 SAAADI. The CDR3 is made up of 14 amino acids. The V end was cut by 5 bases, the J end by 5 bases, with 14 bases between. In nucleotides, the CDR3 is TGCGCCAGCAGTCGAGACATGGTTGGAGATACGCAGTATTTT. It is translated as CASSRDMVGDTQYF.

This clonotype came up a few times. The CDR3 loop is CASSFRTPNTGELFF. In DNA, the CDR3 is TGCGCCAGCAGCTTCAGGACACCTAACACCGGGGAGCTGTTTTTT. J is TRBJ2-2 and V is TRBV5-1; TRBD1 is a possible D gene (5 bases). Germline V gives CDR1 SGHRS, CDR2 YFSETQ. V lost 2 bases to trimming and J lost 2 bases, with 10 bases between them. The CDR3 totals 15 residues.

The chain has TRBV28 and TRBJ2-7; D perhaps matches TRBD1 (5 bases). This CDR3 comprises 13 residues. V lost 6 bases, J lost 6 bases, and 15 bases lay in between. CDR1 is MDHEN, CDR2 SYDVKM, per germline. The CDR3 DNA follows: TGTGCCAGCAGCCCCGACAGATTCTCCGAGCAGTACTTC. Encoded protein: CASSPDRFSEQYF. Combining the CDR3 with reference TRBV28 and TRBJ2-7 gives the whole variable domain DVKVTQSSRYLVKRTGEKVFLECVQDMDHENMFWYRQDPGLGLRLIYFSYDVKMKEKGDIPEGYSVSREKKERFSLILESASTNQTSMYLCASSPDRFSEQYFGPGTRLTVT.

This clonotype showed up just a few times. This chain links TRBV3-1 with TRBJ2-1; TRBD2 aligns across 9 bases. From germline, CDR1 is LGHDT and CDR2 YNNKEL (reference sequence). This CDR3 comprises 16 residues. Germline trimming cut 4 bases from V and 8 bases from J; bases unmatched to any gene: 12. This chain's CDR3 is CASSPAGREGMDEQFF. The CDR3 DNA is TGTGCCAGCAGCCCGGCAGGGCGGGAGGGTATGGATGAGCAGTTCTTC.

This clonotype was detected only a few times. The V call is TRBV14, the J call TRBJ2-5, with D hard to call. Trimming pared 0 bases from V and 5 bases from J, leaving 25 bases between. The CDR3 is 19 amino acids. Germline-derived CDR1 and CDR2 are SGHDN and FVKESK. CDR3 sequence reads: CASSQDWVTIGWPDETQYF. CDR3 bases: TGTGCCAGCAGCCAAGATTGGGTCACAATAGGGTGGCCAGATGAGACCCAGTACTTC.

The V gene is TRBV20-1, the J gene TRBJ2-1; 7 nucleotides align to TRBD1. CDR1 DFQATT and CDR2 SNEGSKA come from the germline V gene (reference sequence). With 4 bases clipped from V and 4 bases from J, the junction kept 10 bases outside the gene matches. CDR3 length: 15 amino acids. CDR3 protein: CSAIEGGQSYNEQFF. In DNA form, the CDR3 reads TGCAGTGCTATCGAAGGGGGACAGAGTTACAATGAGCAGTTCTTC.

Written as DNA, the CDR3 is TGTGCCACCCTCCTAAGGGCAGCGACCTACGAGCAGTACTTC. Translating it yields CATLLRAATYEQYF. The chain uses TRBV12-3 or TRBV12-4 and TRBJ2-7; D is unclear. The CDR3 has 14 amino acids. Deletions cut 10 bases from V and 2 bases from J, with 18 bases between.

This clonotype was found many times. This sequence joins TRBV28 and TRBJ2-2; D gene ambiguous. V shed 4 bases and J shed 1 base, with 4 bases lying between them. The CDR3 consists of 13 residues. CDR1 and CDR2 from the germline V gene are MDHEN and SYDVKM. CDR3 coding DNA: TGTGCCAGCAGTTCCGGGAACACCGGGGAGCTGTTTTTT. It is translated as CASSSGNTGELFF.

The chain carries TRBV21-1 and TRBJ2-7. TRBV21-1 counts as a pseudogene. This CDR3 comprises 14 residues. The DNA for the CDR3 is TGTGCCAGCAGCAAAGAAGAGTGTTCCTACGAGCAGTACTTC. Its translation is CASSKEECSYEQYF.